The present TCR beta chain was sequenced within a study of T cell responses to AZD1222 COVID-19 vaccine. Whether given at about 4 or about 12 weeks, second doses were pooled. In regard to this clone: What it binds is not known.

Study observations and caveats: Spike-specific TCR breadth and depth went up after people got two AZD1222 doses. None of the repertoires were sampled until the peak T cell response had passed.

Data came from immunoSEQ multiplex PCR; TCRdb stores just in-frame clones and leaves some out. The data contain approximately 50,000 clones, 70% to 90% of them singletons. Germline CDR1 SQVTM, CDR2 ANQGSEA. The CDR3 contains 13 residues. Germline trimming cut 7 bases from V and 11 bases from J; bases unmatched to any gene: 14. Specimen: peripheral blood, collected 28 days after the second AZD1222 dose. This chain connects TRBV29-1 to TRBJ1-1; 9 positions match TRBD1. This receptor was obtained from an adult who received the AZD1222 COVID-19 vaccine. CDR3 in amino acids: CSASGQGTEGAFF. DNA for the CDR3: TGCAGCGCCTCGGGACAGGGCACAGAGGGGGCTTTCTTT.